This T cell receptor (beta chain) derives from a study of blood T cells in healthy people across ages. About this clonotype itself: Its target is not known.

Germline V lookup: CDR1 MDHEN, CDR2 SYDVKM. V was cut by 1 base and J by 6 bases, with 9 bases left in between. There are 13 residues in the CDR3. Next came a second PCR, run for about 7 to 12 cycles, which used a sample-barcoded 5' primer along with a J-beta primer mix. A template-switch adaptor with 12 random nucleotides tagged each cDNA molecule. TCRdb re-derived calls from the 5' RACE reads in MiXCR, one entry per CDR3 protein. The data hold over 950,000 distinct CDR3 sequences, with roughly half observed a single time. Study observations and caveats: PBMCs were not sorted, which prevented a conclusive comparison of naive versus antigen-experienced cells.

This receptor was taken from a woman aged 55 to 70 in good health. What was sequenced was blood. The chain employs TRBV28 and TRBJ2-5, with no clear D. The CDR3 nucleotides are TGTGCCAGCAGTTTATACCAACTTCAGACCCAGTACTTC. Its protein is CASSLYQLQTQYF.